This TCR beta chain emerged from a study of CD8+CD57+ T cells in acquired aplastic anemia. Study information: The average for DNA from sorted CD4+ and CD8+ cells was around 3.4 ug. Healthy donor sequencing depth: 9 million to 10.8 million CD4+, about 12 million CD8+ reads.

Worth noting for this clonotype: The antigen remains unidentified.

Germline CDR1 is DFQATT and CDR2 is SNEGSKA (reference sequence). This CDR3 comprises 15 residues. V shed 5 bases and J 8 bases; nucleotides not matched to a gene: 12. Genomic DNA acted as the template from which TCR beta VDJ combination and CDR3 sequence profiling were carried out. TCRdb called the reads again in MiXCR, with one record for every CDR3 protein. The data contain hundreds of thousands of distinct CDR3 sequences, around 72% of them singletons. Study observations and caveats: Some 28 CD8+ CDR3 sequences occurred in both the patients and the controls. The CD8+ Simpson's diversity of patients and controls was not significantly different.

This clonotype was sampled from a human donor in good health, serving as a control. Sequencing was carried out using sorted CD4+, CD8+, or CD8+CD57+ T cells (not recorded which) from PBMCs. The genes are TRBV20-1 and TRBJ1-3; 10 bases fit TRBD1. As DNA, the CDR3 is TGCAGTGCTGAGACAGGGGGCTCCTATGGCTACACCATATATTTT. Residues: CSAETGGSYGYTIYF.